This TCR beta chain appears in the sequencing data of a study of OX40 agonist ivuxolimab in advanced cancers. General study points: There was clonal expansion of CD4+ and CD8+ blood T cells by week 6 at 0.1 to 3.0 mg/kg. Expanded peripheral T-cell antigen specificity went undetermined.

The CDR3 runs to 16 residues. The V gene's germline CDR1 is SGHDT and CDR2 YYEEEE. After removal of 4 bases from V and 4 bases from J, the junction contained 12 bases not matched to a gene. As concerns this clone: Its matching antigen is unknown.

Sequencing used immunoSEQ multiplex PCR; TCRdb keeps in-frame clones, though not all of them. The table has about 70,000 clones, approximately 80% seen once; the top ten hold more than 6.5%. The receptor comes from an adult with an advanced solid tumor such as melanoma, head and neck, liver or kidney cancer. V is TRBV5-6 and J is TRBJ1-1, with 8 bases that match TRBD1. Sequenced here: CD4+ or CD8+ T cells sorted from blood, sampled in a trial of the OX40 agonist ivuxolimab. The CDR3, as DNA: TGTGCCAGCAGCATTCCGGGACAGGCGACGACCACTGAAGCTTTCTTT. Its protein is CASSIPGQATTTEAFF.